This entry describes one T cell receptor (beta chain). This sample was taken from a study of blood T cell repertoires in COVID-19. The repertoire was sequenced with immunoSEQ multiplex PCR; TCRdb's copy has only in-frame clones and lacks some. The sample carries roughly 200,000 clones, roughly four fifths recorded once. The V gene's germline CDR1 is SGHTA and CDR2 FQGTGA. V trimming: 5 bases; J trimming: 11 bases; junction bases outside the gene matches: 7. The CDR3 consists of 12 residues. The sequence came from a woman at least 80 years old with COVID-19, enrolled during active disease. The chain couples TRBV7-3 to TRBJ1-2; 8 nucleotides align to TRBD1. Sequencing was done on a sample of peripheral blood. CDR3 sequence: CASSPDGQGYTF. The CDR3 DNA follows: TGTGCCAGCAGCCCGGATGGACAGGGTTACACCTTC.